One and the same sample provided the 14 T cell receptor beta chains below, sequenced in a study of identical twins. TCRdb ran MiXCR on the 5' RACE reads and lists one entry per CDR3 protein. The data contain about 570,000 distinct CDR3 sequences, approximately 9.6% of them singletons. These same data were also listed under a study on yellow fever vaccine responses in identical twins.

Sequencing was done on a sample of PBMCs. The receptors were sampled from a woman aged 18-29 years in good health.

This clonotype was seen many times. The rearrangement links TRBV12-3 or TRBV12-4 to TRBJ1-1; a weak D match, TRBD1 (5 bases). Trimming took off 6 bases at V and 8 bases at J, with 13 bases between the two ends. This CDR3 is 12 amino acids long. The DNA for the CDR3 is TGTGCCAGCAGCACCTTTCGGACAGAAGCTTTCTTT. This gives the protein CASSTFRTEAFF.

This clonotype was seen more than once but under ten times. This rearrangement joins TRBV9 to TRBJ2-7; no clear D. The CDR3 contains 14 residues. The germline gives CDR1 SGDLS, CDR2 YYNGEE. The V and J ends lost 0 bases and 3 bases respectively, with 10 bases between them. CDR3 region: CASSVAGVGYEQYF. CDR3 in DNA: TGTGCCAGCAGCGTAGCTGGGGTCGGCTACGAGCAGTACTTC.

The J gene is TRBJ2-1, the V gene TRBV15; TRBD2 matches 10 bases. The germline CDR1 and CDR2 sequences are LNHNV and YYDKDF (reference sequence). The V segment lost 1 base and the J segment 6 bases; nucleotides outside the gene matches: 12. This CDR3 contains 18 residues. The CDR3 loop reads CATSRAPSGGLGINEQFF. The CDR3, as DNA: TGTGCCACCAGCAGAGCGCCTAGCGGGGGCCTAGGGATCAATGAGCAGTTCTTC.

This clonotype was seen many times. For the CDR3, the DNA is TGCGCCAGCAGCCTGCAGGGCCCCCCAGAGACCCAGTACTTC. As protein: CASSLQGPPETQYF. The chain links TRBV5-1 to TRBJ2-5; tentatively, D is TRBD1 (5 bases). The V end was cut by 4 bases, the J end by 4 bases, with 14 bases between. Germline V gives CDR1 SGHRS, CDR2 YFSETQ. This CDR3 has 14 residues. The full variable domain, with the rest looked up from reference TRBV5-1 and TRBJ2-5, is KAGVTQTPRYLIKTRGQQVTLSCSPISGHRSVSWYQQTPGQGLQFLFEYFSETQRNKGNFPGRFSGRQFSNSRSEMNVSTLELGDSALYLCASSLQGPPETQYFGPGTRLLVL.

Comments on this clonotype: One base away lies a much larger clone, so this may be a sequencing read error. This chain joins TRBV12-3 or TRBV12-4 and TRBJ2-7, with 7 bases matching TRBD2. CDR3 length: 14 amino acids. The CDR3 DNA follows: TGTGCCAGCAGTGAGACGGGGGGTATCTACGAGCAGCACTTC. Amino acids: CASSETGGIYEQHF.

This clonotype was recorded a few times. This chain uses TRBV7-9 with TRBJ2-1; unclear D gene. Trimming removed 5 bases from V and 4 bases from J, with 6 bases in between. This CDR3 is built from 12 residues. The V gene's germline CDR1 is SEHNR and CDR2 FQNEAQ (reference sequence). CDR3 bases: TGTGCCAGCAGCCACAATTACAATGAGCAGTTCTTC. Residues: CASSHNYNEQFF.

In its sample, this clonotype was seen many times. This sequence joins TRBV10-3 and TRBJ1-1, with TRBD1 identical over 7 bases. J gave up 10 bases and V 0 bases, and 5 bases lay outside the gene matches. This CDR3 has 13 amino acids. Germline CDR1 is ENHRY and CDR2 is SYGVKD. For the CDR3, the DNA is TGTGCCATCAGTGAGTCCGGGACAGAGGGAGCTTTCTTT. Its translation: CAISESGTEGAFF.

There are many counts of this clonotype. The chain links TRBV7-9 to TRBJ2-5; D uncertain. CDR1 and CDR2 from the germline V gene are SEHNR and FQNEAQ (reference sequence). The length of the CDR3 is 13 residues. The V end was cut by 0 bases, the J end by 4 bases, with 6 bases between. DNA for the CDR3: TGTGCCAGCAGCTTAGCGAGGTCAGAGACCCAGTACTTC. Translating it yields CASSLARSETQYF.

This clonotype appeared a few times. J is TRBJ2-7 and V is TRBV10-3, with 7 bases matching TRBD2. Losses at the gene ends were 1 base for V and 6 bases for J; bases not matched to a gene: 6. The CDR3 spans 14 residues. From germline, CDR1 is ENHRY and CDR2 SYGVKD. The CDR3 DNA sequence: TGTGCCATCAGTGAGTTCGAGACTAGCTGCGAGCAGTACTTC. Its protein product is CAISEFETSCEQYF.

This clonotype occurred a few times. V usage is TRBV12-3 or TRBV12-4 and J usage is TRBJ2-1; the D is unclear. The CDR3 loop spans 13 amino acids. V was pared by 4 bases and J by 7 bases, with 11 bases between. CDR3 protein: CASSSGLPNEQFF. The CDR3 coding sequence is TGTGCCAGCAGTTCTGGCTTACCGAATGAGCAGTTCTTC.

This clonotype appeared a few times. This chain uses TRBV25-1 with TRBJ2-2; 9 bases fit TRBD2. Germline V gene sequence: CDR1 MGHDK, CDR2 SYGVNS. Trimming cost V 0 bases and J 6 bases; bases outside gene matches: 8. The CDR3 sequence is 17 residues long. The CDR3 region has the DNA TGTGCCAGCAGTGAATATATAGAGCGGGGGGCTGCCGGGGAGCTGTTTTTT. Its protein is CASSEYIERGAAGELFF. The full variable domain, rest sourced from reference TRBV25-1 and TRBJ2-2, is EADIYQTPRYLVIGTGKKITLECSQTMGHDKMYWYQQDPGMELHLIHYSYGVNSTEKGDLSSESTVSRIRTEHFPLTLESARPSHTSQYLCASSEYIERGAAGELFFGEGSRLTVL.

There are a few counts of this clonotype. DNA of the CDR3: TGTGCCACCAGTCCCGGATCCTACGAGCAGTACTTC. Translating gives CATSPGSYEQYF. The chain carries TRBV24-1 and TRBJ2-7; D not resolved. The CDR3 spans 12 residues. Trimming stripped 6 bases from V and 1 base from J, with 6 bases between. From germline, CDR1 is KGHDR and CDR2 SFDVKD.

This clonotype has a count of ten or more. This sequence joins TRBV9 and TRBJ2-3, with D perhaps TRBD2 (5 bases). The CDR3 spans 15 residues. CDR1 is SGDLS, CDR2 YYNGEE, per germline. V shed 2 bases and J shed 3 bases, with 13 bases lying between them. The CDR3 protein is CASSVTGWPTDTQYF. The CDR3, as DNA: TGTGCCAGCAGCGTGACGGGGTGGCCAACAGATACGCAGTATTTT. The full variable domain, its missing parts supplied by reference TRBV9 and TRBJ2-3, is DSGVTQTPKHLITATGQRVTLRCSPRSGDLSVYWYQQSLDQGLQFLIQYYNGEERAKGNILERFSAQQFPDLHSELNLSSLELGDSALYFCASSVTGWPTDTQYFGPGTRLTVL.

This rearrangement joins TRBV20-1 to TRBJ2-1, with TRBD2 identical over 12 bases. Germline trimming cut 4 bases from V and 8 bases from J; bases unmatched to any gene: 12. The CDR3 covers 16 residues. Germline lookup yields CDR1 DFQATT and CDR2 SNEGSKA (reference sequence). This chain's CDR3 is CSANNPSGRAIYEQFF. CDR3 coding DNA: TGCAGTGCTAACAACCCTAGCGGGAGGGCCATCTATGAGCAGTTCTTC.